Here is one T cell receptor beta chain with its context. Its antigen is undetermined. This sample was taken from a study of OX40 agonist ivuxolimab in advanced cancers. V was pared by 3 bases and J by 4 bases, with 7 bases of the junction left unmatched. Germline V gene sequence: CDR1 SGDLS, CDR2 YYNGEE. The CDR3 has 15 amino acids. The protocol was immunoSEQ multiplex PCR, while the TCRdb copy is restricted to in-frame clones and leaves out a portion. The sample includes 55,000 to 75,000 clones, around 84% of them seen just once. Points from the study as a whole: Average numbers of expanded clones were greater in CD8+ T cells than in CD4+.

This specimen consisted of CD4+ or CD8+ T cells sorted from blood, obtained in a trial of the OX40 agonist ivuxolimab. The clonotype was recovered from an adult with an advanced solid tumor such as melanoma, head and neck, liver or kidney cancer. The chain combines TRBV9 with TRBJ2-7; 10 positions match TRBD2. CDR3 in amino acids: CASSASSGGAYEQYF. CDR3 DNA: TGTGCCAGCAGCGCAAGCAGCGGGGGGGCTTACGAGCAGTACTTC.